The clone carrying this TCR beta chain was detected a few times. This entry is derived from a study of blood T cell repertoires in COVID-19. Data came from immunoSEQ multiplex PCR; TCRdb stores just in-frame clones and leaves some out. The data show approximately 210,000 clones, about 85% seen once. The CDR3 covers 15 residues. Germline CDR1 reads SEHNR; CDR2 reads FQNEAQ (reference sequence). With V trimmed by 5 bases and J by 5 bases, 9 bases remained unmatched. The TCR was taken from a man in his 70s with acute or convalescent COVID-19. The chain couples TRBV7-9 to TRBJ2-1; the match to TRBD1 covers 7 bases. Source material: peripheral blood. CDR3 DNA: TGTGCCAGCAGCCTACGACAGGGTAGGAACAATGAGCAGTTCTTC. Amino acids: CASSLRQGRNNEQFF.